Listed below are T cell receptor beta chains from one sample, sequenced in a study of CD8 T cells in ankylosing spondylitis. Each CDR3 protein is one row after TCRdb ran MiXCR on the 5' RACE reads. The profile shows more than 300,000 distinct CDR3 sequences, 6.5% to 10% of them singletons. Input material: blood, either unsorted or a sorted T cell fraction (not recorded which). These receptors were collected from a male donor with ankylosing spondylitis. Both conserved end residues are part of each CDR3. A D gene is named only where the DNA matches it firmly. Part of the rows lack a size; the others show once, few, many or a class for expanded clones.

V	J	D	size	CDR3	DNA
TRBV27	TRBJ2-3	TRBD2	once	CASSLMLAGTDTQYF	TGTGCCAGCAGTTTAATGCTAGCGGGGACAGATACGCAGTATTTT
TRBV7-2	TRBJ2-7	TRBD2	few	CASSLALAAAYEQYF	TGTGCCAGCAGCTTAGCTCTAGCGGCGGCCTACGAGCAGTACTTC
TRBV3-1	TRBJ2-3	.	few	CASSQEWRDTQYF	TGTGCCAGCAGCCAAGAGTGGCGCGATACGCAGTATTTT
TRBV7-8	TRBJ2-3	TRBD1	.	CASSLPSTGGGPTDTQYF	TGTGCCAGCAGCCTCCCTTCGACAGGGGGGGGTCCCACAGATACGCAGTATTTT
TRBV20-1	TRBJ1-2	.	few	CSANPGQIPHYGYTF	TGCAGTGCAAATCCGGGACAAATTCCCCACTATGGCTACACCTTC
TRBV10-3	TRBJ2-7	.	many	CAISGAYEQYF	TGTGCCATCAGTGGGGCCTACGAGCAGTACTTC
TRBV7-9	TRBJ2-1	TRBD2	few	CASSDPYSGGSYNEQFF	TGTGCCAGCAGCGACCCCTATAGCGGGGGCTCCTACAATGAGCAGTTCTTC
TRBV12-3/TRBV12-4	TRBJ1-3	.	.	CASSAGADSGNTIYF	TGTGCCAGCAGCGCAGGGGCCGACTCTGGAAACACCATATATTTT
TRBV12-3/TRBV12-4	TRBJ2-3	TRBD2	few	CASNPTSGTFGTDTQYF	TGTGCCAGCAACCCGACTAGCGGGACGTTCGGCACAGATACGCAGTATTTT
TRBV9	TRBJ2-2	.	.	CASSVGPGGYANTGELFF	TGTGCCAGCAGCGTAGGGCCAGGGGGGTACGCGAACACCGGGGAGCTGTTTTTT
TRBV14	TRBJ2-7	TRBD1	many	CASSRTGDSSSYEQYF	TGTGCCAGCAGCCGGACAGGGGACTCCTCCTCCTACGAGCAGTACTTC